Given below is one TCR beta chain in context. The source of the sample is a study of cytomegalovirus exposure and HLA in healthy donors. Vbeta (60) and Jbeta (13) primers were used in the PCR. Profiling relied on immunoSEQ multiplex PCR, and the TCRdb table lists in-frame clones only, not all of them. The sample records roughly 130,000 clones, 60% to 85% being singletons. The sequencing input was PBMCs. The clonotype was recovered from a male donor in good health and CMV-seropositive.

The CDR3 sequence is CSVHGGLGRDTQYF. The CDR3 DNA reads as TGCAGCGTCCACGGCGGCTTGGGGAGAGATACGCAGTATTTT. The chain uses TRBV29-1 and TRBJ2-3, with a tentative D call TRBD2 (5 bases). Germline CDR1 SQVTM, CDR2 ANQGSEA. This CDR3 has 14 residues. The germline V and J ends were trimmed by 6 bases and 5 bases, with 18 bases remaining between them.